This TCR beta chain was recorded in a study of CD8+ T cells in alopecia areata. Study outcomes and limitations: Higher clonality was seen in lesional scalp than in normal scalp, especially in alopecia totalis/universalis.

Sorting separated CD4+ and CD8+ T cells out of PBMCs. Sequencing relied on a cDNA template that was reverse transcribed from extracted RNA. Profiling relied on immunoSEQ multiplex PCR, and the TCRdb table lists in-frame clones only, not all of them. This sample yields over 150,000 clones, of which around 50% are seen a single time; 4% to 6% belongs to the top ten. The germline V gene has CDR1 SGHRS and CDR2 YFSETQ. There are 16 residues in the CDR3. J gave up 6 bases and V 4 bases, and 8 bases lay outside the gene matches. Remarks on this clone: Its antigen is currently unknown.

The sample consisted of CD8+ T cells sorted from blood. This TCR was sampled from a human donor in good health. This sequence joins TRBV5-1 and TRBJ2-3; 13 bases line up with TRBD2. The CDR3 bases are TGCGCCAGCAGCCTCGGACTAGCGGGGGTGGTGGATACGCAGTATTTT. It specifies CASSLGLAGVVDTQYF.